This T cell receptor (beta chain) was identified during a study of blood T cell repertoires in COVID-19. In the source study's methods: Reference gene primer amplification yielded estimated nucleated cell counts. Sequenced by immunoSEQ multiplex PCR; TCRdb stores in-frame clones only, minus some. V and J calls and clone size are as listed in that table; D and trimming were resolved from the DNA. In the table there are about 51,000 clones, around 88% of which are singletons. Germline CDR1 is DFQATT and CDR2 is SNEGSKA (reference sequence). The CDR3 has 11 amino acids. The sequencing sample was made of peripheral blood. The clonotype originates from a man between 60 and 75 years old with acute or convalescent COVID-19. The chain employs TRBV20-1 and TRBJ2-3; unclear D gene. The CDR3 nucleotides read TGCAGGGCCGTTCAGGCAGATACGCAGTATTTT. Translated, it gives CRAVQADTQYF.